The present entry profiles one T cell receptor beta chain with its context. This entry comes from a study of T cells expressing NK-cell markers. TCRdb re-called the 5' RACE reads and shows each CDR3 protein once, DNA omitted. This table holds some 410,000 distinct CDR3 sequences. The germline V gene has CDR1 KGHSH and CDR2 LQKENI. The CDR3 is made up of 14 amino acids. The sequence was collected from a woman aged 18 to 75 in good health. The chain combines TRBV18 with TRBJ2-7; TCRdb's D call of TRBD1 is untestable without DNA. Sequences were obtained from blood T cells: a sorted CD56 or NKG2C T cell subset, CD4+ or CD8+ T cells, or bulk PBMC T cells (not recorded which). The CDR3 spells CASSPPSLTYEQYF.